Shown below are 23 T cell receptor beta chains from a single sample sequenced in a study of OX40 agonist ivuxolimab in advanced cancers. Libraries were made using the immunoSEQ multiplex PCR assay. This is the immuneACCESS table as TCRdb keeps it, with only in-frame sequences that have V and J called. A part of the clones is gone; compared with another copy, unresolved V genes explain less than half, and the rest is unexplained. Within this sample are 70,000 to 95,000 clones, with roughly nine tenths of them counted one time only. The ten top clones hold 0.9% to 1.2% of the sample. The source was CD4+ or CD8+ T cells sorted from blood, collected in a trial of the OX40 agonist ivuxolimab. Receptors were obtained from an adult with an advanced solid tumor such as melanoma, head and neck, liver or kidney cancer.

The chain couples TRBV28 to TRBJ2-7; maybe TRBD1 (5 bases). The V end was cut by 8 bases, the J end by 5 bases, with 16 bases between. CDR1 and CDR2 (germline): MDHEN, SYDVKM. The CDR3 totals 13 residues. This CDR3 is CASALDTPNEQYF. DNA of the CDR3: TGTGCCAGCGCACTGGACACCCCCAACGAGCAGTACTTC.

The CDR3 nucleotides read TGTGCCAGCAGGACGGATTCTTATGGCTACACCTTC. The encoded protein is CASRTDSYGYTF. V and J are TRBV2 and TRBJ1-2; D unclear. Per the germline V gene, CDR1 is SNHLY and CDR2 is FYNNEI. Trimming left V 6 bases short and J 5 bases short, with 10 bases between. The CDR3 length is 12 residues.

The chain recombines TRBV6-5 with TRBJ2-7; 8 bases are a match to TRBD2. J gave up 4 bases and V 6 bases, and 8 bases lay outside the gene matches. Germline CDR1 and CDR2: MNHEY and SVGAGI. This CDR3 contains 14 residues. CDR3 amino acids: CASRPGGEGYEQYF. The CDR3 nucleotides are TGTGCCAGCAGGCCCGGGGGGGAGGGTTACGAGCAGTACTTC.

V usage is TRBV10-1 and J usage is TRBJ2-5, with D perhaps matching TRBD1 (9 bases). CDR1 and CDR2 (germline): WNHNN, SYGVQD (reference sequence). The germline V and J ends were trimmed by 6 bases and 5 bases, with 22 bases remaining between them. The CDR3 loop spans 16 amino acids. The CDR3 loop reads CASSGGGQGNMETQYF. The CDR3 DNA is TGCGCCAGCAGCGGGGGGGGACAGGGTAATATGGAGACCCAGTACTTC.

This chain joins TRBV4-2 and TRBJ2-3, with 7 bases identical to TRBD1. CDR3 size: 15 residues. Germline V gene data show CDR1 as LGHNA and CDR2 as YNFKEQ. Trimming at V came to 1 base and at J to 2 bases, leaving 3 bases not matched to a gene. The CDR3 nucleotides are TGTGCCAGCAGCCAAGGAAGGGGGCCCACAGATACGCAGTATTTT. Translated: CASSQGRGPTDTQYF.

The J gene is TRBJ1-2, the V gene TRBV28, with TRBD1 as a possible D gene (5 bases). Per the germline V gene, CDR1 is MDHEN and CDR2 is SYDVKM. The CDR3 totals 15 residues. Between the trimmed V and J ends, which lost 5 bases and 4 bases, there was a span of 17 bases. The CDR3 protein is CASSVTATRGYGYTF. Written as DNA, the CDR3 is TGTGCCAGCAGTGTGACAGCCACCAGAGGCTATGGCTACACCTTC.

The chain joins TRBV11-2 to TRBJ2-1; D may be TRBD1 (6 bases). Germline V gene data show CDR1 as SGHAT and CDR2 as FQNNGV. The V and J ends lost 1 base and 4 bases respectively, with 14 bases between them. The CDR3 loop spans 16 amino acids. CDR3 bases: TGTGCCAGCAGCTTAGGAAGTAGGCAGGGGTACAATGAGCAGTTCTTC. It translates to CASSLGSRQGYNEQFF.

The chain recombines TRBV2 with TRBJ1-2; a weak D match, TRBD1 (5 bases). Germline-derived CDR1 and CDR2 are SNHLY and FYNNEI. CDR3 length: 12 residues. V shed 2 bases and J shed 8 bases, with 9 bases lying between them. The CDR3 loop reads CASSEQGEGYTF. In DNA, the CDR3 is TGTGCCAGCAGTGAACAGGGAGAGGGCTACACCTTC. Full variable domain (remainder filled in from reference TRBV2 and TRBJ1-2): EPEVTQTPSHQVTQMGQEVILRCVPISNHLYFYWYRQILGQKVEFLVSFYNNEISEKSEIFDDQFSVERPDGSNFTLKIRSTKLEDSAMYFCASSEQGEGYTFGSGTRLTVV.

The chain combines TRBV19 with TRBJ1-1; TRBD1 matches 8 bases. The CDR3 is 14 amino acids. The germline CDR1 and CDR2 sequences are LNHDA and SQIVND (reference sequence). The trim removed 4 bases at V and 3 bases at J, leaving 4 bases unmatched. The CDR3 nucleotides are TGTGCCAGTAGTACCAACAGGGGGTACACTGAAGCTTTCTTT. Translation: CASSTNRGYTEAFF. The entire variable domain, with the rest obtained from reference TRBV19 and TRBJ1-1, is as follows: DGGITQSPKYLFRKEGQNVTLSCEQNLNHDAMYWYRQDPGQGLRLIYYSQIVNDFQKGDIAEGYSVSREKKESFPLTVTSAQKNPTAFYLCASSTNRGYTEAFFGQGTRLTVV.

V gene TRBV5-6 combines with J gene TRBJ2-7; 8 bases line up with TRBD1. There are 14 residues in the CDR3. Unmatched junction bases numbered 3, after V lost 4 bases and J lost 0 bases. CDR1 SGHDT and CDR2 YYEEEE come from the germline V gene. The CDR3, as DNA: TGTGCCAGCAGCCGACAGGGGAGCTCCTACGAGCAGTACTTC. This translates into CASSRQGSSYEQYF.

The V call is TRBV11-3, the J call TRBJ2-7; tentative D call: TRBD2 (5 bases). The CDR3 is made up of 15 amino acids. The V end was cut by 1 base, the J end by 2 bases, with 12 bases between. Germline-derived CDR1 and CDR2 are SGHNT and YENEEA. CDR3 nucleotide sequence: TGTGCCAGCAGCTTAGCCGGTCGGGGTCCCTACGAGCAGTACTTC. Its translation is CASSLAGRGPYEQYF.

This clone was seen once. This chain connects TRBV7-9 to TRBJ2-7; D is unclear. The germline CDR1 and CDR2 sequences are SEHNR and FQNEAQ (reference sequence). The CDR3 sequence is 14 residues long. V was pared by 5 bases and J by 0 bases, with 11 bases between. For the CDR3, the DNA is TGTGCCAGCAGCCTCAGTGCCCTCTCCTACGAGCAGTACTTC. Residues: CASSLSALSYEQYF.

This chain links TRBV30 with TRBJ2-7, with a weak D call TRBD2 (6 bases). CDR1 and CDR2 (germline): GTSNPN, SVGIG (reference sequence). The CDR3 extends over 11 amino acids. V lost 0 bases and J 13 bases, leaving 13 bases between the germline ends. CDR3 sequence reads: CAWSVQAGFYF. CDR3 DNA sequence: TGTGCCTGGAGTGTACAGGCGGGGTTTTACTTC.

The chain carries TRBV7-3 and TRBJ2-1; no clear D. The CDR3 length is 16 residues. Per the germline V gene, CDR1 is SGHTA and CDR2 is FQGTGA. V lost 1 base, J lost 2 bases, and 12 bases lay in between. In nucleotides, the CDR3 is TGTGCCAGCAGCTTAAGTAGTTCTCTCCCCTACAATGAGCAGTTCTTC. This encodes CASSLSSSLPYNEQFF.

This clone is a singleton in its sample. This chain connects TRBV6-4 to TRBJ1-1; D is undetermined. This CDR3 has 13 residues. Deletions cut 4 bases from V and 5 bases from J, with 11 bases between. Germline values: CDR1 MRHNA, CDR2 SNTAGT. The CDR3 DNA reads TGTGCCAGCAGTGTAGATGGGCGGACTGAAGCTTTCTTT. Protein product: CASSVDGRTEAFF.

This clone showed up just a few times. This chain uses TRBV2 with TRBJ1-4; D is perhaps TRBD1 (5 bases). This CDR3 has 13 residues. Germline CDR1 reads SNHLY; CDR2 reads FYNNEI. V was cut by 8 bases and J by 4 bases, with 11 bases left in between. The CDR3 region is CASGEQVNEKLFF. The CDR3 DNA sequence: TGTGCCAGCGGGGAACAGGTTAATGAAAAACTGTTTTTT.

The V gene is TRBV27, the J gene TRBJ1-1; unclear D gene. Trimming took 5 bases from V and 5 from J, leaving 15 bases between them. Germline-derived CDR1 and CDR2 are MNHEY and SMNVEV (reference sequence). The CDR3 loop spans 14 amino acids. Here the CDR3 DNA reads TGTGCCAGCAGTACTTCCCCGGGTGGAACTGAAGCTTTCTTT. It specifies CASSTSPGGTEAFF.

The CDR3 sequence: CASSDPGTSLGHF. The CDR3 DNA reads as TGTGCCAGCAGTGACCCGGGGACCTCACTAGGGCATTTT. The gene calls are TRBV28 and TRBJ1-5, with D perhaps TRBD1 (5 bases). The CDR3 covers 13 residues. The germline CDR1 and CDR2 sequences are MDHEN and SYDVKM. Trimming took 5 bases from V and 15 from J, leaving 20 bases between them.

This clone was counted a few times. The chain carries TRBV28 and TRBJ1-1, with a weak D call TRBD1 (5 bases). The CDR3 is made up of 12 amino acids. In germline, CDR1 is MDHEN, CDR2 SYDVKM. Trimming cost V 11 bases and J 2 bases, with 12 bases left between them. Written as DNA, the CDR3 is TGTGCCGCCCGGCAGGGTAACACTGAAGCTTTCTTT. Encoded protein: CAARQGNTEAFF.

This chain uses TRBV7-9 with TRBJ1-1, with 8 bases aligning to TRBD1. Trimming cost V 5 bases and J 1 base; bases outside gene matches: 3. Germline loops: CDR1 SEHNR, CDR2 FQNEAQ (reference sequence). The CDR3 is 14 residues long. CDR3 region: CASSGQGTNTEAFF. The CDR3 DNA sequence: TGTGCCAGCAGCGGACAGGGAACGAACACTGAAGCTTTCTTT.

CDR3 region: CASREVGNQPQHF. Written as DNA, the CDR3 is TGTGCCAGTAGAGAGGTTGGCAATCAGCCCCAGCATTTT. J is TRBJ1-5 and V is TRBV6-5; D is ambiguous. The germline V gene has CDR1 MNHEY and CDR2 SVGAGI. The V end was cut by 9 bases, the J end by 2 bases, with 11 bases between. The CDR3 spans 13 residues.

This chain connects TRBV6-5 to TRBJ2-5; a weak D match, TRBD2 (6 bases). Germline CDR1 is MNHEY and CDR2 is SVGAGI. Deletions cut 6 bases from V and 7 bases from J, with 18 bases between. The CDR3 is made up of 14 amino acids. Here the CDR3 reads CASSQPRDSRTQYF. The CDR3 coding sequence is TGTGCCAGCAGCCAACCCCGGGACTCTCGGACCCAGTACTTC.

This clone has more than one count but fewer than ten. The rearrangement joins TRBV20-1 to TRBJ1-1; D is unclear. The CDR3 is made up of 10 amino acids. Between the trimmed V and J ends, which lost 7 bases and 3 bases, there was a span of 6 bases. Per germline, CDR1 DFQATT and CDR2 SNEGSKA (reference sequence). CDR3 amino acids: CSVADTEAFF. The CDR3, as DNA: TGCAGTGTTGCAGACACTGAAGCTTTCTTT.